This T cell receptor beta chain was identified in a study of T cells after yellow fever vaccination. As TCR cDNA was made by 5'RACE template switching, a universal primer site and UMIs were added. A single record per CDR3 protein comes from TCRdb applying MiXCR to the 5' RACE reads. The repertoire holds some 600,000 distinct CDR3 sequences, with about 17% as singletons. Trimming pared 1 base from V and 7 bases from J, leaving 8 bases between. CDR1 and CDR2 (germline): MGHRA, YSYEKL. The CDR3 sequence is 14 residues long. The chain has TRBV4-1 and TRBJ1-6; tentative D call: TRBD1 (5 bases). This sample comprised PBMCs, obtained around 5 days after the first yellow fever vaccination. The TCR originated in a young man who received the YFV17D yellow fever vaccine. DNA of the CDR3: TGCGCCAGCAGCCAAGCAGGGCTCAATTCACCCCTCCACTTT. Translated: CASSQAGLNSPLHF.